These 10 T cell receptor beta chains came from one sample sequenced in a study of T cells in Graves' hyperthyroidism and ophthalmopathy. TCR beta CDR3 regions were amplified from RNA transcripts. TCR CDR3 regions were first amplified by RT-PCR with HTBI primers. TCRdb ran MiXCR on the multiplex PCR reads and lists one entry per CDR3 protein. The table has some 150,000 distinct CDR3 sequences, approximately 24% seen once; the top ten hold about 70%. Sequenced sample: blood. The receptors come from a woman aged 50 to 60 with Graves' hyperthyroidism that later progressed to Graves' ophthalmopathy.

The sample holds many counts of this clonotype. The rearrangement joins TRBV30 to TRBJ1-1; 7 bases are shared with TRBD1. This CDR3 contains 12 residues. The V gene's germline CDR1 is GTSNPN and CDR2 SVGIG (reference sequence). Germline trimming cut 5 bases from V and 1 base from J; bases unmatched to any gene: 1. The CDR3 coding sequence is TGTGCCTGGGGACAGGAGAACACTGAAGCTTTCTTT. This sequence encodes CAWGQENTEAFF.

This clonotype was observed many times. The V call is TRBV19, the J call TRBJ1-5; D not resolved. From germline, CDR1 is LNHDA and CDR2 SQIVND (reference sequence). This CDR3 has 15 amino acids. With 7 bases removed from V and 7 bases from J, the gap between germline ends came to 20 bases. DNA of the CDR3: TGTGCCAGTACCGATCATGCGAACAGTGGGCAGCCCCAGCATTTT. Translation: CASTDHANSGQPQHF.

This clonotype was found many times. The J gene is TRBJ2-1, the V gene TRBV3-1; D is perhaps TRBD2 (6 bases). Looked up from germline, CDR1 is LGHDT and CDR2 is YNNKEL (reference sequence). CDR3 length: 16 residues. With 3 bases removed from V and 8 bases from J, the gap between germline ends came to 20 bases. CDR3 in DNA: TGTGCCAGCAGCCAGGCGGGTCGGGGGATAAGGGATGAGCAGTTCTTC. Encoded protein: CASSQAGRGIRDEQFF.

The table lists this clonotype with many counts. The chain employs TRBV11-1 and TRBJ2-2, with TRBD2 as a possible D gene (6 bases). The germline gives CDR1 SGHAT, CDR2 FQDESV (reference sequence). Trimming left V 2 bases short and J 3 bases short, with 10 bases between. The CDR3 contains 15 residues. The CDR3 DNA reads TGTGCCAGCAGCTTAAGCACGGGGGACACCGGGGAGCTGTTTTTT. This codes for CASSLSTGDTGELFF.

The table lists this clonotype with a few counts. V usage is TRBV28 and J usage is TRBJ1-3; D may be TRBD1 (6 bases). V was shortened by 6 bases and J by 4 bases, with 13 bases between the two germline ends. Looked up from germline, CDR1 is MDHEN and CDR2 is SYDVKM. The CDR3 is 14 residues long. The CDR3 spells CASRLRGLGNTIYF. DNA of the CDR3: TGTGCCAGCAGGCTCAGGGGCCTCGGAAACACCATATATTTT.

This clonotype was observed at least ten times. The V and J genes are TRBV11-2 and TRBJ2-1, with no clear D. Trimming took 2 bases from V and 5 from J, leaving 7 bases between them. The CDR3 has 13 amino acids. Per germline, CDR1 SGHAT and CDR2 FQNNGV. CDR3 loop: CASSLRWDNEQFF. CDR3 DNA: TGTGCCAGCAGCTTACGCTGGGACAATGAGCAGTTCTTC.

This clonotype has at least ten counts. The chain is built from TRBV5-1 and TRBJ2-3; TRBD2 is a possible D gene (6 bases). The CDR3 has 16 amino acids. Germline V lookup: CDR1 SGHRS, CDR2 YFSETQ. V lost 0 bases and J 1 base, leaving 12 bases between the germline ends. The CDR3 DNA is TGCGCCAGCAGCTTGGTAGGCGGGGCCCGCACAGATACGCAGTATTTT. This sequence encodes CASSLVGGARTDTQYF.

This chain joins TRBV15 and TRBJ2-7; D gene ambiguous. The CDR3 consists of 15 residues. The V end was cut by 1 base, the J end by 0 bases, with 10 bases between. The V gene's germline CDR1 is LNHNV and CDR2 YYDKDF (reference sequence). For the CDR3, the DNA is TGTGCCACCAGCAGAGCCGGCAAAATCTCCTACGAGCAGTACTTC. This encodes CATSRAGKISYEQYF.

To note about this clonotype: A read error is possible here, since a much larger clone lies one base away. The chain has TRBV20-1 and TRBJ2-5, with D perhaps matching TRBD1 (5 bases). The end of the DNA aligns better with TRBJ2-1, so the J call may be wrong. CDR3 length: 18 amino acids. In germline, CDR1 is DFQATT, CDR2 SNEGSKA (reference sequence). This CDR3 is CSARGMPLGAEIQETQFF. The CDR3 DNA follows: TGCAGTGCTAGAGGAATGCCATTAGGGGCCGAGATCCAAGAGACCCAGTTCTTC.

Only a few counts were recorded for this clonotype. At one boundary the junction diverges from the germline segment, which might be a read error. The V and J genes are TRBV20-1 and TRBJ2-2; TRBD2 matches 9 bases. The CDR3 has 14 residues. From germline, CDR1 is DFQATT and CDR2 SNEGSKA (reference sequence). The CDR3 region is CGARAGGNTGELFF. CDR3 DNA sequence: TGCGGTGCTAGAGCGGGAGGGAACACCGGGGAGCTGTTTTTT.